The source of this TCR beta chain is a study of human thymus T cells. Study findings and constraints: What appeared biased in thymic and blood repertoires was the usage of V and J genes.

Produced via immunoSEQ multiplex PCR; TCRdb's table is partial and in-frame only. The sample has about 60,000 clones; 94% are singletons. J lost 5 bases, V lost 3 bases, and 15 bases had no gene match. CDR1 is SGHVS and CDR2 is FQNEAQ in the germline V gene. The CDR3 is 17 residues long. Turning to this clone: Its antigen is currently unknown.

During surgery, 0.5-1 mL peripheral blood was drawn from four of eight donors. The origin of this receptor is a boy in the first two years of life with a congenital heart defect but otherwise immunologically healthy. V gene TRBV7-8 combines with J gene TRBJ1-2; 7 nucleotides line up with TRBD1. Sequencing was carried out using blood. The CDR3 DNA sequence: TGTGCCAGCAGCTTTAGACAGGGTCCCCTATCCGCTTATGGCTACACCTTC. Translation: CASSFRQGPLSAYGYTF.